The T cell receptor beta chain under discussion was sequenced for a study of molecular identifiers for immune sequencing clone quantification. MiXCR, run by TCRdb on the PCR reads, gives a single entry per CDR3 protein. Among 600,000 to 650,000 distinct CDR3 sequences, about 20% were seen once, and the ten largest hold around 0.86%. This CDR3 spans 16 amino acids. Germline values: CDR1 MNHEY, CDR2 SVGAGI. J was trimmed by 6 bases and V by 2 bases; bases with no gene match: 7. Sequencing was carried out using naive CD8+ T cells from blood, with Jurkat cell RNA spiked in. Subset of the sample: FACS-sorted CD8+CD4-CCR7+CD45RA+ naive T cells. This TCR was recovered from a human donor in good health. Some libraries in this study had Jurkat cell RNA spiked in. The chain links TRBV6-5 to TRBJ2-2, with TRBD2 identical over 9 bases. CDR3 nucleotide sequence: TGTGCCAGCAGTTACAAGGCGGGAGGGCCCCCCGGGGAGCTGTTTTTT. Encoded protein: CASSYKAGGPPGELFF.